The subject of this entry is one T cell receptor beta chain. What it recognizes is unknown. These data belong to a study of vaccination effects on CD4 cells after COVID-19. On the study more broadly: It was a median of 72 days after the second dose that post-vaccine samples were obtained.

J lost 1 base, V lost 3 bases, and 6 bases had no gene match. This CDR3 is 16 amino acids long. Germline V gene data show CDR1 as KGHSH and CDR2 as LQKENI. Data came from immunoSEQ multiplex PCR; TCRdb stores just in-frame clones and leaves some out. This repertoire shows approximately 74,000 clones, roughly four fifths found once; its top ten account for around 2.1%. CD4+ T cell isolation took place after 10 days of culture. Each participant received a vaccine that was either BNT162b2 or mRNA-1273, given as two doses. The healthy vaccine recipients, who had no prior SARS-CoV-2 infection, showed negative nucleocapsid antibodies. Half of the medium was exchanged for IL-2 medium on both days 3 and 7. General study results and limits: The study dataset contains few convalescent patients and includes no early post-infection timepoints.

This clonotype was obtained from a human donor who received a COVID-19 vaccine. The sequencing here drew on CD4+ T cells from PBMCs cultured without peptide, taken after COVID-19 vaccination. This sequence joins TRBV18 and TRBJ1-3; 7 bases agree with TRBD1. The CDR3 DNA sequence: TGTGCCAGCTCACCGACAGGGCTTGGTTCTGGAAACACCATATATTTT. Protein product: CASSPTGLGSGNTIYF.